One sample yielded the 10 T cell receptor beta chains listed below, sequenced in a study of blood T cell repertoires in COVID-19. The repertoire was sequenced with immunoSEQ multiplex PCR; TCRdb's copy has only in-frame clones and lacks some. This sample yields 150,000 to 200,000 clones, of which 85% to 90% are seen a single time; 7.5% to 9.5% belongs to the top ten. Sequenced material: peripheral blood. These receptor sequences come from a woman aged 60-75 years with acute or convalescent COVID-19.

The chain employs TRBV7-9 and TRBJ2-1; TRBD2 agrees at 8 bases. CDR1 and CDR2 (germline): SEHNR, FQNEAQ (reference sequence). CDR3 size: 14 residues. The V gene end was trimmed by 6 bases and the J gene end by 0 bases; junction bases not matched to a gene: 1. The CDR3: CASSGTSSYNEQFF. CDR3 coding DNA: TGTGCCAGCAGTGGGACTAGCTCCTACAATGAGCAGTTCTTC.

Remarks on this clone: Other DNA sequences of this sample code for an identical CDR3. V gene TRBV3-1 (or the pseudogene TRBV3-2) combines with J gene TRBJ2-2, with a possible D match to TRBD2 (5 bases). V shed 4 bases and J shed 5 bases, with 11 bases lying between them. The CDR3 is made up of 14 amino acids. The germline gives CDR1 LGHDT, CDR2 YNNKEL (reference sequence). CDR3: CASSPRTGTGELFF. The CDR3 nucleotides are TGTGCCAGCAGCCCTAGGACTGGGACCGGGGAGCTGTTTTTT.

The chain carries TRBV5-1 and TRBJ2-1; D possibly corresponds to TRBD1 (6 bases). Germline CDR1 is SGHRS and CDR2 is YFSETQ. Between the trimmed V and J ends, which lost 5 bases and 6 bases, there was a span of 12 bases. This CDR3 is built from 13 residues. For the CDR3, the DNA is TGCGCCAGCAGGAGAGTGGGGGCCAATGAGCAGTTCTTC. It encodes CASRRVGANEQFF.

A single count supports this clone. The rearrangement links TRBV6-1 to TRBJ1-2, with 8 bases that match TRBD1. This CDR3 contains 16 residues. The V and J ends lost 4 bases and 7 bases, in that order; junction bases with no gene match: 14. Germline lookup yields CDR1 MNHNS and CDR2 SASEGT. This CDR3 is CASSVPGQALTGGYTF. For the CDR3, the DNA is TGTGCCAGCAGTGTCCCGGGACAGGCCCTGACGGGTGGCTACACCTTC.

CDR3 in amino acids: CASSLAGQNTEAFF. Here the CDR3 DNA reads TGTGCCAGCAGCTTAGCCGGACAGAACACTGAAGCTTTCTTT. The chain employs TRBV7-9 and TRBJ1-1; perhaps TRBD1 as D (5 bases). The CDR3 covers 14 residues. V lost 0 bases, J lost 1 base, and 6 bases lay in between. Germline CDR1 and CDR2: SEHNR and FQNEAQ (reference sequence).

The gene calls are TRBV11-2 and TRBJ2-1, with TRBD2 matching over 10 bases. Per germline, CDR1 SGHAT and CDR2 FQNNGV. The V and J ends lost 3 bases and 9 bases, in that order; junction bases with no gene match: 8. CDR3 size: 15 residues. The CDR3 DNA is TGTGCCAGCAGCTTCGCTAGCGGGAGTGGGCCTGAGCAGTTCTTC. This translates into CASSFASGSGPEQFF.

The chain combines TRBV7-8 with TRBJ1-2; 10 bases agree with TRBD1. With V trimmed by 3 bases and J by 2 bases, 0 bases remained unmatched. This CDR3 comprises 14 residues. Germline V gene sequence: CDR1 SGHVS, CDR2 FQNEAQ. In DNA, the CDR3 is TGTGCCAGCAGCTTGGGACAGGGGAACTATGGCTACACCTTC. This translates into CASSLGQGNYGYTF.

This clone has more than one count but fewer than ten. The V call is TRBV5-1, the J call TRBJ1-4; maybe TRBD1 (6 bases). Trimming took 4 bases from V and 3 from J, leaving 10 bases between them. Germline V gene data show CDR1 as SGHRS and CDR2 as YFSETQ. CDR3 length equals 14 residues. Here the CDR3 DNA reads TGCGCCAGCAGCACAAGGACAGCTAATGAAAAACTGTTTTTT. This gives the protein CASSTRTANEKLFF.

This clone has a handful of counts. CDR3 DNA sequence: TGTGCCAGCAGCTTAACGGGACAGTGGGCTGGCTACACCTTC. Translation gives CASSLTGQWAGYTF. The chain combines TRBV7-8 with TRBJ1-2; 7 bases line up with TRBD1. This CDR3 is built from 14 residues. V gave up 2 bases and J gave up 7 bases; unmatched junction bases: 7. From germline, CDR1 is SGHVS and CDR2 FQNEAQ.

The V gene is TRBV12-3 or TRBV12-4, the J gene TRBJ2-4, with D perhaps matching TRBD2 (5 bases). V lost 6 bases, J lost 6 bases, and 12 bases lay in between. The CDR3 has 13 residues. In nucleotides, the CDR3 is TGTGCCAGCAGCTCCAGAGGGTTAAACATTCAGTACTTC. Protein product: CASSSRGLNIQYF.